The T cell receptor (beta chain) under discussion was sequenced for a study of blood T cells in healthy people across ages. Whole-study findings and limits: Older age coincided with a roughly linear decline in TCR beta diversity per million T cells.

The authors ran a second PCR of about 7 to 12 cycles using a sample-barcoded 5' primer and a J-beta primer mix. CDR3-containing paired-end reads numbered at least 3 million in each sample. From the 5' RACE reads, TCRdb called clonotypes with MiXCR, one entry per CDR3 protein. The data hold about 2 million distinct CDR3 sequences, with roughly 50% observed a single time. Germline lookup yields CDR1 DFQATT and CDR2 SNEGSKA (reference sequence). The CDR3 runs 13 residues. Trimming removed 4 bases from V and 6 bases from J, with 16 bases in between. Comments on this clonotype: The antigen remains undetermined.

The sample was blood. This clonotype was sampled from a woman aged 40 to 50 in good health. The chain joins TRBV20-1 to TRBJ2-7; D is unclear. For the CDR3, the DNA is TGCAGTGCTACCCTTCACATTTCAGGCGAGCAGTACTTC. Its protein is CSATLHISGEQYF.